Each of the 31 T cell receptor beta chains below was sequenced from the same sample in a study of blood T cell repertoires in COVID-19. Assay: immunoSEQ multiplex PCR; the TCRdb copy retains only in-frame clones and omits some. The sample has under 250,000 clones, 80% to 90% seen once. Sequencing was performed on peripheral blood. These receptors were collected from a man in his fifties with active or convalescent COVID-19.

This clone was observed once. The rearrangement links TRBV5-1 to TRBJ2-3, with D unclear. The CDR3 spans 15 residues. CDR1 and CDR2 (germline): SGHRS, YFSETQ. Trimming cost V 1 base and J 0 bases, with 9 bases left between them. The CDR3 loop is CASSLQSGSTDTQYF. CDR3 coding DNA: TGCGCCAGCAGCTTGCAATCGGGTAGCACAGATACGCAGTATTTT.

The V call is TRBV5-1, the J call TRBJ1-6; the D gene is possibly TRBD1 (6 bases). CDR3 length equals 17 residues. Trimming stripped 4 bases from V and 0 bases from J, with 14 bases between. CDR1 is SGHRS, CDR2 YFSETQ, per germline. The CDR3 DNA reads TGCGCCAGCAGCAGGGACACCGTAAGCTCCTATAATTCACCCCTCCACTTT. Its translation is CASSRDTVSSYNSPLHF.

The gene calls are TRBV30 and TRBJ1-3; D is possibly TRBD1 (6 bases). This CDR3 is 15 amino acids long. V lost 3 bases to trimming and J lost 6 bases, with 18 bases between them. CDR1 is GTSNPN and CDR2 is SVGIG in the germline V gene (reference sequence). The CDR3 sequence: CAWSPADRNLNTIYF. CDR3 in DNA: TGTGCCTGGAGCCCGGCGGACAGAAACTTAAACACCATATATTTT.

DNA of the CDR3: TGTGCCAGCAGTTTATTGGCCGGGAGGTCCTACGAGCAGTACTTC. Protein: CASSLLAGRSYEQYF. The J gene is TRBJ2-7, the V gene TRBV27; 7 bases agree with TRBD2. CDR3 size: 15 residues. Trimming cost V 1 base and J 1 base; bases outside gene matches: 4. Germline assignment: CDR1 MNHEY and CDR2 SMNVEV (reference sequence).

The rearrangement links TRBV5-1 to TRBJ1-1; TRBD1 matches 10 bases. The CDR3 consists of 14 residues. V trimming: 4 bases; J trimming: 7 bases; junction bases outside the gene matches: 7. CDR1 is SGHRS and CDR2 is YFSETQ in the germline V gene. DNA of the CDR3: TGCGCCAGCAGCCCGACAGGGGGCGAAGATGAAGCTTTCTTT. Its translation is CASSPTGGEDEAFF.

This chain joins TRBV11-2 and TRBJ2-5; 8 bases agree with TRBD2. CDR1 is SGHAT and CDR2 is FQNNGV in the germline V gene. This CDR3 contains 17 residues. Trimming removed 3 bases from V and 5 bases from J; junction bases left unmatched: 14. The CDR3 DNA sequence: TGTGCCAGCAGCTTTAGCACGAGTTGGACTAGCAAGGAGACCCAGTACTTC. It codes for CASSFSTSWTSKETQYF.

This clone was detected only a few times. This chain links TRBV5-1 with TRBJ2-7; maybe TRBD2 (6 bases). Germline V gives CDR1 SGHRS, CDR2 YFSETQ. The CDR3 spans 16 residues. The V gene lost 4 bases and the J gene lost 6 bases, with 23 bases spanning the gap. The CDR3 loop reads CASSGTGTGGLSEQYF. The CDR3 nucleotides are TGCGCCAGCAGCGGGACCGGGACTGGAGGCCTAAGCGAGCAGTACTTC.

CDR3 nucleotide sequence: TGTGCCAGCAGTTACTCCAAGACTTCGGCCGGAAACACCATATATTTT. Its protein product is CASSYSKTSAGNTIYF. The gene calls are TRBV6-5 and TRBJ1-3; D call uncertain. Germline V gives CDR1 MNHEY, CDR2 SVGAGI. V was cut by 0 bases and J by 4 bases, with 13 bases left in between. CDR3 length equals 16 residues.

The chain joins TRBV7-9 to TRBJ1-2; 7 bases fit TRBD1. The CDR3 loop spans 15 amino acids. Germline assignment: CDR1 SEHNR and CDR2 FQNEAQ (reference sequence). The ends lost 4 bases at V and 6 bases at J; junction bases unmatched: 11. CDR3 in amino acids: CASSSSDRDVDGYTF. The CDR3 coding sequence is TGTGCCAGCAGCTCGTCAGACAGGGACGTGGATGGCTACACCTTC.

This chain connects TRBV3-1 (or the pseudogene TRBV3-2) to TRBJ1-2; 8 bases fit TRBD1. This CDR3 has 13 amino acids. Germline CDR1 reads LGHDT; CDR2 reads YNNKEL (reference sequence). The J segment lost 1 base and the V segment lost 6 bases, leaving 1 base of the junction unmatched. The CDR3 sequence is CASSDRGNYGYTF. The DNA for the CDR3 is TGTGCCAGCAGTGACAGGGGTAACTATGGCTACACCTTC.

The chain is built from TRBV9 and TRBJ1-1, with D maybe TRBD1 (5 bases). Deletions cut 4 bases from V and 1 base from J, with 11 bases between. In germline, CDR1 is SGDLS, CDR2 YYNGEE. The CDR3 consists of 14 residues. CDR3 residues: CASSPQGPNTEAFF. CDR3 nucleotide sequence: TGTGCCAGCAGCCCCCAGGGCCCGAACACTGAAGCTTTCTTT.

The rearrangement joins TRBV5-6 to TRBJ2-3, with 11 positions matching TRBD2. The germline V gene encodes CDR1 SGHDT and CDR2 YYEEEE. V lost 0 bases and J lost 3; bases outside the gene matches: 0. There are 15 residues in the CDR3. The chain's CDR3 is CASSLVAGGTDTQYF. DNA for the CDR3: TGTGCCAGCAGCTTGGTAGCGGGGGGGACAGATACGCAGTATTTT.

The chain employs TRBV27 and TRBJ2-7; TRBD2 matches 16 bases. V shed 5 bases and J 7 bases; nucleotides not matched to a gene: 5. Germline CDR1 is MNHEY and CDR2 is SMNVEV (reference sequence). The CDR3 has 15 residues. As DNA, the CDR3 is TGTGCCAGCAGTCCCGGGACTAGCGGGGGGGTTGAGCAGTACTTC. Translated: CASSPGTSGGVEQYF.

The V gene is TRBV28, the J gene TRBJ1-1; D may be TRBD1 (5 bases). This CDR3 spans 13 amino acids. Trimming took off 6 bases at V and 4 bases at J, with 12 bases between the two ends. CDR1 is MDHEN, CDR2 SYDVKM, per germline. The chain's CDR3 is CASSLQGLTEAFF. The CDR3 DNA reads TGTGCCAGCAGCCTCCAGGGTCTCACTGAAGCTTTCTTT.

The CDR3 DNA is TGCGCCAGCAGCCCCCCTGCAGAGGGTAACACTGAAGCTTTCTTT. It yields the protein CASSPPAEGNTEAFF. The V gene is TRBV4-1, the J gene TRBJ1-1; no definite D call. Germline V CDR1 and CDR2: MGHRA, YSYEKL. The CDR3 covers 15 residues. With 4 bases removed from V and 2 bases from J, the gap between germline ends came to 14 bases.

The chain is built from TRBV6-4 and TRBJ2-7; TRBD2 agrees at 12 bases. J gave up 3 bases and V 6 bases, and 3 bases lay outside the gene matches. The germline V gene encodes CDR1 MRHNA and CDR2 SNTAGT. The CDR3 is 14 amino acids. CDR3 amino acids: CASRETSGSYEQYF. The CDR3 nucleotides read TGTGCCAGCAGGGAGACTAGCGGGAGCTACGAGCAGTACTTC.

The chain employs TRBV7-2 and TRBJ2-7; D unclear. The germline V gene encodes CDR1 SGHTA and CDR2 FQGNSA. The CDR3 runs 13 residues. Deletions cut 1 base from V and 2 bases from J, with 6 bases between. The CDR3 DNA reads as TGTGCCAGCAGCTTAGACAGTGCCTACGAGCAGTACTTC. Translating gives CASSLDSAYEQYF.

This chain joins TRBV7-3 and TRBJ1-6, with 9 positions matching TRBD1. Germline trimming cut 4 bases from V and 7 bases from J; bases unmatched to any gene: 5. The CDR3 is made up of 15 amino acids. Germline loops: CDR1 SGHTA, CDR2 FQGTGA. CDR3 amino acids: CASSSTGTGNSPLHF. In nucleotides, the CDR3 is TGTGCCAGCAGCTCAACCGGGACAGGGAATTCACCCCTCCACTTT.

Concerning this clone: The junction does not match germline at one end; this may be a read error. The rearrangement links TRBV7-7 to TRBJ2-1; 10 bases align to TRBD2. This CDR3 contains 15 residues. Germline V gives CDR1 SSHAT, CDR2 FNYEAQ (reference sequence). The DNA of the CDR3 is TGTGCTAGCAGTCCCGGACTAGCGGACCCCATTGAGCAGTTCTTC. Encoded protein: CASSPGLADPIEQFF.

At least ten counts were recorded for this clone. This chain uses TRBV9 with TRBJ2-7; 10 bases are shared with TRBD1. Germline values: CDR1 SGDLS, CDR2 YYNGEE. V gave up 3 bases and J gave up 1 base; unmatched junction bases: 4. This CDR3 has 15 amino acids. CDR3 residues: CASSAGTGVSYEQYF. CDR3 bases: TGTGCCAGCAGCGCCGGGACAGGGGTGTCCTACGAGCAGTACTTC.

V and J are TRBV5-1 and TRBJ2-1, with a tentative D call TRBD2 (6 bases). Germline lookup yields CDR1 SGHRS and CDR2 YFSETQ. V was pared by 1 base and J by 8 bases, with 16 bases between. The CDR3 is 15 residues long. The CDR3 nucleotides read TGCGCCAGCAGCTTGCAAGGACTACAAGTCGATGAGCAGTTCTTC. Translated: CASSLQGLQVDEQFF.

The chain has TRBV10-3 and TRBJ2-2, with unresolved D. The CDR3 consists of 12 residues. In germline, CDR1 is ENHRY, CDR2 SYGVKD. The V end was cut by 8 bases, the J end by 7 bases, with 11 bases between. The CDR3 protein is CAIQAHVGELFF. In DNA form, the CDR3 reads TGTGCCATCCAGGCCCATGTCGGGGAGCTGTTTTTT.

The chain is built from TRBV4-1 and TRBJ1-6, with TRBD1 identical over 10 bases. The V gene end was trimmed by 2 bases and the J gene end by 9 bases; junction bases not matched to a gene: 7. The CDR3 loop spans 16 amino acids. Germline CDR1 MGHRA, CDR2 YSYEKL. CDR3 region: CASSQNPGTGVSPLHF. The CDR3 DNA reads TGCGCCAGCAGCCAAAACCCCGGGACAGGGGTTTCACCCCTCCACTTT.

The chain combines TRBV6-5 with TRBJ1-2; TRBD1 is a possible D gene (5 bases). CDR1 is MNHEY, CDR2 SVGAGI, per germline. V lost 2 bases and J lost 8, with 15 bases in between. The CDR3 spans 14 residues. This CDR3 is CASSYGTPGGGYTF. CDR3 sequence (DNA): TGTGCCAGCAGTTACGGGACTCCTGGAGGAGGCTACACCTTC.

The genes are TRBV11-1 and TRBJ2-1; TRBD1 matches at 9 bases. The trim removed 4 bases at V and 0 bases at J, leaving 1 base unmatched. Germline V lookup: CDR1 SGHAT, CDR2 FQDESV (reference sequence). The CDR3 is made up of 15 amino acids. The CDR3 DNA follows: TGTGCCAGCAGCTCGGGACAGGGCTCCTACAATGAGCAGTTCTTC. As protein: CASSSGQGSYNEQFF.

The V call is TRBV5-4, the J call TRBJ2-2; possibly TRBD1 for D (5 bases). There are 15 residues in the CDR3. In germline, CDR1 is SGHNT, CDR2 YYREEE (reference sequence). V dropped 3 bases and J dropped 4 bases, with 13 bases sitting between them. The CDR3 coding sequence is TGTGCCAGCAGCTCCGAGTTAGGGGCCACCGGGGAGCTGTTTTTT. Its protein product is CASSSELGATGELFF.

This rearrangement joins TRBV29-1 to TRBJ2-7, with D possibly matching TRBD1 (5 bases). The CDR3 contains 12 residues. Germline-derived CDR1 and CDR2 are SQVTM and ANQGSEA. V was trimmed by 3 bases and J by 5 bases, leaving 11 bases between them. For the CDR3, the DNA is TGCAGCGTTGAGGAGACAGTCCACGAGCAGTACTTC. It is translated as CSVEETVHEQYF.

The chain recombines TRBV28 with TRBJ2-1, with D tentatively TRBD2 (6 bases). V was cut by 3 bases and J by 7 bases, with 13 bases left in between. This CDR3 region has 14 residues. Germline loops: CDR1 MDHEN, CDR2 SYDVKM. The CDR3 spells CASSFGGGRNEQFF. CDR3 coding DNA: TGTGCCAGCAGTTTTGGTGGGGGGAGAAATGAGCAGTTCTTC.

The chain links TRBV30 to TRBJ1-4; TRBD1 might be the D (6 bases). CDR3 length: 13 residues. The germline V gene has CDR1 GTSNPN and CDR2 SVGIG (reference sequence). Trimming took 1 base from V and 4 from J, leaving 7 bases between them. In DNA, the CDR3 is TGTGCCTGGAGTGCAGGGGTTAATGAAAAACTGTTTTTT. It translates to CAWSAGVNEKLFF. Filled out from reference TRBV30 and TRBJ1-4, the complete variable domain reads SQTIHQWPATLVQPVGSPLSLECTVEGTSNPNLYWYRQAAGRGLQLLFYSVGIGQISSEVPQNLSASRPQDRQFILSSKKLLLSDSGFYLCAWSAGVNEKLFFGSGTQLSVL.

V and J are TRBV4-3 and TRBJ1-5; 8 nucleotides align to TRBD1. The V and J ends lost 4 bases and 11 bases, in that order; junction bases with no gene match: 16. Germline V lookup: CDR1 LGHNA, CDR2 YSLEER. The CDR3 extends over 16 amino acids. This chain's CDR3 is CASSPTLGQGAGAQHF. The CDR3, as DNA: TGCGCCAGCAGCCCCACATTGGGTCAGGGGGCGGGGGCCCAGCATTTT.

The chain employs TRBV3-1 (or the pseudogene TRBV3-2) and TRBJ1-2; 8 positions match TRBD1. Germline CDR1 reads LGHDT; CDR2 reads YNNKEL (reference sequence). V shed 2 bases, J shed 4 bases, and the junction held 6 bases outside the gene matches. The CDR3 extends over 15 amino acids. This CDR3 is CASSQPGQGLYGYTF. The CDR3 region has the DNA TGTGCCAGCAGCCAACCCGGACAGGGCCTCTATGGCTACACCTTC.